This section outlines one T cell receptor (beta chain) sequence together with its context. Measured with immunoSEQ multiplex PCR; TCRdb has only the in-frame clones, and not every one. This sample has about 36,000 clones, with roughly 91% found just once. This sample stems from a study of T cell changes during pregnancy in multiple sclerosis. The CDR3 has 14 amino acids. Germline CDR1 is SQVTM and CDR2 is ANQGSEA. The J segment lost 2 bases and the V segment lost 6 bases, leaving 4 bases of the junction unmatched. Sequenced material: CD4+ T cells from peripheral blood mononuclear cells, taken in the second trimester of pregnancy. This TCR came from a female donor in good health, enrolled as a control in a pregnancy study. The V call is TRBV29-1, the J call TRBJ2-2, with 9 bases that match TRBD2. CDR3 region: CSVRAGGNTGELFF. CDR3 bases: TGCAGCGTGCGAGCGGGAGGAAACACCGGGGAGCTGTTTTTT.